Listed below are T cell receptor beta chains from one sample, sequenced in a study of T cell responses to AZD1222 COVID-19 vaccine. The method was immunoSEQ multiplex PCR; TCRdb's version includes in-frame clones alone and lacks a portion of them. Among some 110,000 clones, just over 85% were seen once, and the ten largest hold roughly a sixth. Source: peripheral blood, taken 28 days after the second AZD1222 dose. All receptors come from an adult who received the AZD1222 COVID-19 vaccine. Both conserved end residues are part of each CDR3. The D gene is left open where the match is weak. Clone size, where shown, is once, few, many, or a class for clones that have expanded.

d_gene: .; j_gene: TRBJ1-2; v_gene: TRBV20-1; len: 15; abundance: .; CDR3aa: CSASRTDRSVYGYTF; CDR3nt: TGCAGTGCTAGTCGGACAGACCGATCGGTCTATGGCTACACCTTC
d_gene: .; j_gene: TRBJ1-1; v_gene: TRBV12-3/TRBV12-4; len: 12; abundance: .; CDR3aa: CASSFRQVPGFF; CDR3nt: TGTGCCAGCAGTTTCAGACAGGTCCCTGGGTTCTTT
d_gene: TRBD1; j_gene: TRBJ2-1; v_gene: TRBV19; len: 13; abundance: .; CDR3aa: CASRGTGANEQFF; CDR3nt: TGTGCCAGTAGGGGGACAGGGGCCAATGAGCAGTTCTTC
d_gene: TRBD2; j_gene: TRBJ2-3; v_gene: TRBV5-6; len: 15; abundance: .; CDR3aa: CASSRPSGRTDTQYF; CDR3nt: TGTGCCAGCAGCCGCCCTAGCGGGCGCACAGATACGCAGTATTTT
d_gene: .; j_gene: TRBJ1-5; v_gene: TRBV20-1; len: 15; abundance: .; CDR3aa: CSASKPNSGNQPQHF; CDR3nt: TGCAGTGCTAGTAAGCCCAATTCGGGCAATCAGCCCCAGCATTTT
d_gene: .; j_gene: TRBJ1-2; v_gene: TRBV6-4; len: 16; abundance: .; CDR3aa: CASSAQGGNHAYGYTF; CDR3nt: TGTGCCAGCAGTGCCCAAGGAGGGAATCATGCCTATGGCTACACCTTC
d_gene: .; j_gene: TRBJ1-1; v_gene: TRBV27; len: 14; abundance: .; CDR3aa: CASSRGGGYTEAFF; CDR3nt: TGTGCCAGCTCCCGGGGGGGCGGCTACACTGAAGCTTTCTTT
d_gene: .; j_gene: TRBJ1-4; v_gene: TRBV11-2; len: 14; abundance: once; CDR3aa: CASSLLGEGEKLFF; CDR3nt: TGTGCCAGCAGCTTACTGGGGGAGGGTGAAAAACTGTTTTTT
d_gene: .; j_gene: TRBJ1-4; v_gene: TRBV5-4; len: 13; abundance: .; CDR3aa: CASSRMANEKLFF; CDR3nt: TGTGCCAGCAGCCGCATGGCTAATGAAAAACTGTTTTTT
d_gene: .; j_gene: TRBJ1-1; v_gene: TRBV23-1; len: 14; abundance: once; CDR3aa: CASSPQGLYTEAFF; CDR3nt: TGCGCCAGCAGTCCCCAGGGACTTTACACTGAAGCTTTCTTT